This T cell receptor beta chain originates from a study of blood T cell repertoires in COVID-19. The overall study: Donors in the United States, Italy and Spain gave samples during acute or convalescent COVID-19. The cDNA or gDNA used as material had been derived from T cells, B-cell-depleted T cells, or PBMCs.

Authors' data handling: How many nucleated cells were present was estimated from reference gene primer amplification. Sequencing used immunoSEQ multiplex PCR; TCRdb keeps in-frame clones, though not all of them. The DNA gave D and trimming, while V, J and clone size come from that table. The sample holds 35,000 or so clones, roughly four fifths seen once. V shed 0 bases and J shed 1 base, with 10 bases lying between them. The germline CDR1 and CDR2 sequences are SGDLS and YYNGEE. This CDR3 has 15 amino acids. Sequenced: peripheral blood. The chain couples TRBV9 to TRBJ1-1; D remains ambiguous. This sequence originates from a human donor in a cohort sampled during active or convalescent COVID-19. The donor label of this sample is uncertain. In nucleotides, the CDR3 is TGTGCCAGCAGCGTAGCTCCGGGAGGGAACACTGAAGCTTTCTTT. Residues: CASSVAPGGNTEAFF.